Below, 26 T cell receptor beta chains from the same sample are listed, as sequenced in a study of blood T cells in healthy people across ages. A sample-barcoded 5' primer and a J-beta primer mix were used in a second PCR of about 7 to 11 cycles. In TCRdb, the 5' RACE reads were re-called with MiXCR into one record per CDR3 protein. Of around 1,500,000 distinct CDR3 sequences listed, over 25% are singletons. The sequenced sample consisted of blood. These receptor sequences come from a woman aged 25 to 45 in good health.

The rearrangement joins TRBV5-1 to TRBJ1-4; D unresolved. This CDR3 region has 16 residues. The germline V gene has CDR1 SGHRS and CDR2 YFSETQ. Trimming shortened V by 7 bases and J by 0 bases, and 16 bases separated the two germline ends. As DNA, the CDR3 is TGCGCCAGCCAGGCAAGGCCGGACGCAACTAATGAAAAACTGTTTTTT. Its protein product is CASQARPDATNEKLFF. The variable domain in full, completed from reference TRBV5-1 and TRBJ1-4, reads KAGVTQTPRYLIKTRGQQVTLSCSPISGHRSVSWYQQTPGQGLQFLFEYFSETQRNKGNFPGRFSGRQFSNSRSEMNVSTLELGDSALYLCASQARPDATNEKLFFGSGTQLSVL.

J is TRBJ1-4 and V is TRBV5-5; D is undetermined. This CDR3 contains 13 residues. Trimming removed 0 bases from V and 8 bases from J, with 8 bases in between. The germline V gene encodes CDR1 SGHKS and CDR2 YYEKEE (reference sequence). This CDR3 reads CASSLAPREKLFF. The CDR3 DNA is TGTGCCAGCAGCTTGGCCCCCCGCGAAAAACTGTTTTTT.

This clonotype came up a few times. The chain carries TRBV7-2 and TRBJ2-1; the D gene is possibly TRBD1 (6 bases). CDR3 length equals 16 residues. CDR1 and CDR2 (germline): SGHTA, FQGNSA. Deletions cut 1 base from V and 7 bases from J, with 17 bases between. The CDR3 sequence: CASSLDSTGVTNEQFF. The CDR3 DNA follows: TGTGCCAGCAGCTTAGACTCGACAGGCGTGACGAATGAGCAGTTCTTC.

This clonotype was detected a few times. This sequence joins TRBV29-1 and TRBJ1-2, with D uncertain. The CDR3 has 15 amino acids. Germline V gene lookup returns CDR1 SQVTM and CDR2 ANQGSEA. Between the trimmed V and J ends, which lost 3 bases and 4 bases, there was a span of 18 bases. CDR3 sequence: CSVDQAEHRSYGYTF. The CDR3 DNA is TGCAGCGTTGATCAGGCCGAGCATCGTAGCTATGGCTACACCTTC. The whole variable domain, remainder taken from reference TRBV29-1 and TRBJ1-2, is SAVISQKPSRDICQRGTSLTIQCQVDSQVTMMFWYRQQPGQSLTLIATANQGSEATYESGFVIDKFPISRPNLTFSTLTVSNMSPEDSSIYLCSVDQAEHRSYGYTFGSGTRLTVV.

The V gene is TRBV14, the J gene TRBJ2-7, with 8 bases aligning to TRBD1. Germline CDR1 SGHDN, CDR2 FVKESK. V was clipped by 1 base and J by 5 bases; unmatched bases: 7. The CDR3 spans 15 residues. In DNA, the CDR3 is TGTGCCAGCAGCCAAGGCCCGGACAGGGAGAACGAGCAGTACTTC. Translated: CASSQGPDRENEQYF. Combining the CDR3 with reference TRBV14 and TRBJ2-7 gives the whole variable domain EAGVTQFPSHSVIEKGQTVTLRCDPISGHDNLYWYRRVMGKEIKFLLHFVKESKQDESGMPNNRFLAERTGGTYSTLKVQPAELEDSGVYFCASSQGPDRENEQYFGPGTRLTVT.

The chain couples TRBV2 to TRBJ2-7; maybe TRBD2 (6 bases). Germline CDR1 SNHLY, CDR2 FYNNEI. CDR3 size: 16 residues. Trimming shortened V by 6 bases and J by 7 bases, and 25 bases separated the two germline ends. The CDR3 sequence: CASSQEGFSSYNEQYF. The CDR3 DNA is TGTGCCAGCAGCCAGGAGGGATTTAGCTCCTACAATGAGCAGTACTTC.

The chain has TRBV10-2 and TRBJ2-3; 7 nucleotides match TRBD2. The CDR3 sequence is 15 residues long. CDR1 and CDR2 from the germline V gene are WSHSY and SAAADI. With V trimmed by 6 bases and J by 2 bases, 8 bases remained unmatched. CDR3 sequence: CASRKSGANTDTQYF. CDR3 bases: TGCGCCAGCAGGAAAAGCGGGGCGAACACAGATACGCAGTATTTT.

Worth noting for this clonotype: A junction end diverges from the germline sequence, so it may reflect a read error. The V and J genes are TRBV18 and TRBJ2-5; tentative D call: TRBD1 (5 bases). Germline assignment: CDR1 KGHSH and CDR2 LQKENI. CDR3 size: 14 residues. CDR3 protein: CASSPGALQETLYF. The CDR3 nucleotides read TGTGCCAGCTCACCAGGGGCACTTCAAGAGACCCTGTACTTC.

This clonotype has at least ten counts. The rearrangement links TRBV7-6 to TRBJ2-7; 7 nucleotides match TRBD1. The CDR3 runs 15 residues. Germline values: CDR1 SGHVS, CDR2 FNYEAQ. The trim removed 4 bases at V and 0 bases at J, leaving 6 bases unmatched. The CDR3 protein is CASSSTGDFSYEQYF. The CDR3 DNA sequence: TGTGCCAGCAGCTCTACAGGGGATTTCTCCTACGAGCAGTACTTC.

This clonotype was seen at least ten times. V is TRBV29-1 and J is TRBJ2-4, with 8 nucleotides matching TRBD2. CDR3 size: 14 residues. V trimming: 4 bases; J trimming: 1 base; junction bases outside the gene matches: 3. CDR1 and CDR2 from the germline V gene are SQVTM and ANQGSEA. The CDR3 nucleotides are TGCAGCGTTGTGGGCGGGGGGGCCAAAAACATTCAGTACTTC. This translates into CSVVGGGAKNIQYF.

The chain recombines TRBV15 with TRBJ1-5; D is perhaps TRBD1 (5 bases). CDR1 is LNHNV and CDR2 is YYDKDF in the germline V gene (reference sequence). CDR3 size: 15 residues. With 3 bases removed from V and 1 base from J, the gap between germline ends came to 10 bases. The CDR3 protein is CATSSGGASNQPQHF. In DNA, the CDR3 is TGTGCCACCAGCAGTGGAGGGGCGAGCAATCAGCCCCAGCATTTT.

On this clonotype: Possible read error: a much larger clone is one base away. The chain has TRBV7-3 and TRBJ2-5, with D tentatively TRBD1 or TRBD2 (6 bases each). CDR3 length: 15 residues. Germline CDR1 SGHTA, CDR2 FQGTGA. The DNA of the CDR3 is TGTGCCAGCAGCTTAATAGGGGGGTACCAAGAGGCCCAGTACTTC. It yields the protein CASSLIGGYQEAQYF.

This clonotype was observed many times. The chain joins TRBV28 to TRBJ2-1; possibly TRBD1 or TRBD2 for D (6 bases each). Trimming left V 4 bases short and J 4 bases short, with 11 bases between. Per germline, CDR1 MDHEN and CDR2 SYDVKM. This CDR3 has 14 residues. The CDR3 coding sequence is TGTGCCAGCAGTTCGGGGGCATTATACAATGAGCAGTTCTTC. Translating gives CASSSGALYNEQFF. The variable domain in full, completed from reference TRBV28 and TRBJ2-1, reads DVKVTQSSRYLVKRTGEKVFLECVQDMDHENMFWYRQDPGLGLRLIYFSYDVKMKEKGDIPEGYSVSREKKERFSLILESASTNQTSMYLCASSSGALYNEQFFGPGTRLTVL.

The chain combines TRBV7-9 with TRBJ2-1, with 7 bases fitting TRBD1. V dropped 3 bases and J dropped 4; count of bases not matched to a gene: 12. Germline lookup yields CDR1 SEHNR and CDR2 FQNEAQ (reference sequence). This CDR3 is 17 amino acids long. The CDR3 DNA is TGTGCCAGCAGCTTCCACGGCGGACAGGCCAGGTACAATGAGCAGTTCTTC. Encoded protein: CASSFHGGQARYNEQFF.

This clonotype has just a few counts. V gene TRBV12-3 or TRBV12-4 combines with J gene TRBJ2-7; 10 positions match TRBD2. CDR3 length: 17 residues. The J segment lost 0 bases and the V segment lost 1 base, leaving 6 bases of the junction unmatched. The CDR3 DNA reads as TGTGCCAGCAGTTTAGGGGGTAGCGGGAGGCACTCCTACGAGCAGTACTTC. Amino acids: CASSLGGSGRHSYEQYF.

The chain uses TRBV7-9 and TRBJ2-3; D gene uncertain. Germline V gene sequence: CDR1 SEHNR, CDR2 FQNEAQ (reference sequence). The CDR3 sequence is 13 residues long. The V end was cut by 6 bases, the J end by 7 bases, with 14 bases between. The CDR3 loop reads CASRPPLPNTQYF. For the CDR3, the DNA is TGTGCCAGCAGGCCGCCACTTCCGAATACGCAGTATTTT. Complete variable domain (other parts from reference TRBV7-9 and TRBJ2-3): DTGVSQNPRHKITKRGQNVTFRCDPISEHNRLYWYRQTLGQGPEFLTYFQNEAQLEKSRLLSDRFSAERPKGSFSTLEIQRTEQGDSAMYLCASRPPLPNTQYFGPGTRLTVL.

This clonotype has only a few counts. The chain couples TRBV29-1 to TRBJ2-5, with D unclear. Germline CDR1 and CDR2: SQVTM and ANQGSEA. The CDR3 extends over 11 amino acids. Trimming left V 5 bases short and J 4 bases short, with 8 bases between. CDR3 in amino acids: CSVSPTETQYF. The CDR3 DNA reads TGCAGCGTTTCCCCGACAGAGACCCAGTACTTC.

This clonotype was counted ten times or more. The V and J genes are TRBV9 and TRBJ2-1; D is possibly TRBD1 (5 bases). The V gene's germline CDR1 is SGDLS and CDR2 YYNGEE. V gave up 7 bases and J gave up 5 bases, with 10 bases separating them. The CDR3 is made up of 12 amino acids. The CDR3, as DNA: TGTGCCAGCGGACATTCCAACAATGAGCAGTTCTTC. Protein sequence: CASGHSNNEQFF.

This clonotype was seen a few times. As DNA, the CDR3 is TGTGCCAGTAGTAGACGTATGTATGGGGACGAGCAGTACTTC. It codes for CASSRRMYGDEQYF. V usage is TRBV19 and J usage is TRBJ2-7; D gene ambiguous. Germline V CDR1 and CDR2: LNHDA, SQIVND (reference sequence). This CDR3 is 14 amino acids long. Trimming took 4 bases from V and 5 from J, leaving 15 bases between them.

The chain uses TRBV7-6 and TRBJ2-1, with a possible D match to TRBD2 (6 bases). The CDR3 extends over 16 amino acids. The germline V and J ends were trimmed by 8 bases and 4 bases, with 21 bases remaining between them. Germline V gene sequence: CDR1 SGHVS, CDR2 FNYEAQ. CDR3 residues: CASARQPGAFYNEQFF. The DNA for the CDR3 is TGTGCCAGCGCCCGCCAACCGGGAGCTTTTTACAATGAGCAGTTCTTC.

The genes are TRBV5-1 and TRBJ2-3; 11 nucleotides agree with TRBD1. The CDR3 runs 14 residues. Germline values: CDR1 SGHRS, CDR2 YFSETQ. Trimming cost V 7 bases and J 2 bases; bases outside gene matches: 3. The CDR3 DNA is TGCGCCAGCGGGACAGGGGGGTACACAGATACGCAGTATTTT. Translated, it gives CASGTGGYTDTQYF.

The chain combines TRBV5-1 with TRBJ2-4; TRBD1 aligns across 7 bases. V gave up 4 bases and J gave up 3 bases; unmatched junction bases: 10. This CDR3 comprises 16 residues. Germline V gene lookup returns CDR1 SGHRS and CDR2 YFSETQ. CDR3 sequence reads: CASSRYSGTDKNIQYF. The DNA for the CDR3 is TGCGCCAGCAGCCGGTACTCCGGGACAGACAAAAACATTCAGTACTTC.

This clonotype came up a few times. The V gene is TRBV5-1, the J gene TRBJ2-3; weak D call: TRBD2 (7 bases). CDR3 size: 15 residues. Germline CDR1 SGHRS, CDR2 YFSETQ. V was cut by 4 bases and J by 0 bases, with 12 bases left in between. This CDR3 is CASSAGGQSTDTQYF. As DNA, the CDR3 is TGCGCCAGCAGCGCCGGGGGGCAGAGCACAGATACGCAGTATTTT.

The CDR3: CSASPGGGNQPQHF. DNA of the CDR3: TGCAGCGCTTCGCCCGGGGGGGGCAATCAGCCCCAGCATTTT. The rearrangement uses TRBV29-1 and TRBJ1-5, with D maybe TRBD1 (5 bases). V was shortened by 7 bases and J by 2 bases, with 15 bases between the two germline ends. Germline values: CDR1 SQVTM, CDR2 ANQGSEA. This CDR3 has 14 residues.

V and J are TRBV6-1 and TRBJ1-1; D call uncertain. Germline V gene data show CDR1 as MNHNS and CDR2 as SASEGT. The CDR3 is 14 amino acids. V was clipped by 2 bases and J by 6 bases, with 13 bases between them. This CDR3 reads CASSESRSNPEAFF. In nucleotides, the CDR3 is TGTGCCAGCAGTGAATCTCGGAGTAACCCTGAAGCTTTCTTT.

The sample holds many counts of this clonotype. CDR3 sequence (DNA): TGCAGCGTACAGGGCCGCTCCTACAATGAGCAGTTCTTC. This encodes CSVQGRSYNEQFF. This chain links TRBV29-1 with TRBJ2-1, with a possible D match to TRBD1 (6 bases). The CDR3 is 13 residues long. Trimming removed 6 bases at V and 0 bases at J, with 9 bases between. Germline CDR1 SQVTM, CDR2 ANQGSEA.